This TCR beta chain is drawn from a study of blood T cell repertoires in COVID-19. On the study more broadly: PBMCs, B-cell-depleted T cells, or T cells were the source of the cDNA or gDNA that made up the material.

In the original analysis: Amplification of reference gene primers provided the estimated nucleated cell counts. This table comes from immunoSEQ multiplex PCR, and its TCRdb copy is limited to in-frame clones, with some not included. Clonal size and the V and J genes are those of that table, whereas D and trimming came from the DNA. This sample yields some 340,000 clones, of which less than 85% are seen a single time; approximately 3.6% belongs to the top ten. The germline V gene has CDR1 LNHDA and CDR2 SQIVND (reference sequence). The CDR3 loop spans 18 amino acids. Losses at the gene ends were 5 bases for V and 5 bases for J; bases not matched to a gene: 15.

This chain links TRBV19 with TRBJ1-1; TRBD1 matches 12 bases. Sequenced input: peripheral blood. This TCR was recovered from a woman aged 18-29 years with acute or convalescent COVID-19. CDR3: CASSPWDRGQYLGTEAFF. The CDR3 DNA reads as TGTGCCAGTAGTCCGTGGGACAGGGGGCAGTATCTGGGGACTGAAGCTTTCTTT. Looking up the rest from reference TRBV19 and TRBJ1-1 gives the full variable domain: DGGITQSPKYLFRKEGQNVTLSCEQNLNHDAMYWYRQDPGQGLRLIYYSQIVNDFQKGDIAEGYSVSREKKESFPLTVTSAQKNPTAFYLCASSPWDRGQYLGTEAFFGQGTRLTVV.